This TCR beta chain was sequenced in a study of glioma-infiltrating T cells after dendritic cell vaccination. Overall study: Samples are from glioblastoma patients in Phase I and II dendritic cell vaccine trials.

None of the glioblastoma patients had an isocitrate dehydrogenase mutation. Germline CDR1 PRHDT, CDR2 FYEKMQ (reference sequence). The germline V and J ends were trimmed by 5 bases and 4 bases, with 11 bases remaining between them. The CDR3 totals 13 residues. Primers: 60 V beta forward and 13 J beta reverse. The table came from immunoSEQ multiplex PCR; TCRdb's copy has only in-frame clones and leaves some out. The sample holds approximately 90,000 clones, around 85% seen once. V gene TRBV13 combines with J gene TRBJ2-5; D might be TRBD1 (5 bases). The material sequenced was blood, taken before dendritic cell vaccination. This TCR came from a human donor with glioblastoma. The CDR3 sequence is CASSPGKAETQYF. CDR3 DNA sequence: TGTGCCAGCAGCCCAGGGAAGGCAGAGACCCAGTACTTC.